The 28 T cell receptor beta chains reported below all come from one sample, sequenced in a study of blood T cells in healthy people across ages. It was with a sample-barcoded 5' primer and a J-beta primer mix that a second PCR of about 6 to 11 cycles was run. Via MiXCR, TCRdb re-called the 5' RACE reads, giving one row per CDR3 protein. Of about 1.6 million distinct CDR3 sequences in the sample, about 31% are singletons; the top ten hold 10% to 12%. Material: blood. These receptor sequences come from a woman between 25 and 40 years old in good health.

This chain uses TRBV6-1 with TRBJ1-2; D is undetermined. Germline values: CDR1 MNHNS, CDR2 SASEGT. There are 18 residues in the CDR3. Trimming removed 0 bases from V and 0 bases from J, with 17 bases in between. The CDR3 here is CASSEARAGQYPNYGYTF. For the CDR3, the DNA is TGTGCCAGCAGTGAAGCACGCGCCGGGCAGTACCCTAACTATGGCTACACCTTC.

This rearrangement joins TRBV4-1 to TRBJ2-1, with D maybe TRBD2 (5 bases). Germline V gene lookup returns CDR1 MGHRA and CDR2 YSYEKL. With 0 bases removed from V and 3 bases from J, the gap between germline ends came to 9 bases. The CDR3 has 15 residues. CDR3 amino acids: CASSQEDLGYNEQFF. The DNA of the CDR3 is TGCGCCAGCAGCCAAGAGGACTTGGGCTACAATGAGCAGTTCTTC.

This clonotype has more than one count but fewer than ten. The J gene is TRBJ2-7, the V gene TRBV15; D is ambiguous. Germline V gene lookup returns CDR1 LNHNV and CDR2 YYDKDF (reference sequence). The CDR3 is 13 amino acids. The V and J ends lost 0 bases and 9 bases respectively, with 12 bases between them. The CDR3 region has the DNA TGTGCCACCAGCAGAGATCGGTACCCGGGGCAGTACTTC. Its protein is CATSRDRYPGQYF.

V gene TRBV20-1 combines with J gene TRBJ1-2; D remains ambiguous. Trimming cost V 6 bases and J 4 bases, with 18 bases left between them. The CDR3 runs to 14 residues. Germline lookup yields CDR1 DFQATT and CDR2 SNEGSKA (reference sequence). This CDR3 reads CSAIDGGKAYGYTF. CDR3 coding DNA: TGCAGTGCCATCGACGGAGGGAAGGCCTATGGCTACACCTTC.

The V gene is TRBV5-4, the J gene TRBJ2-3; D gene unclear. The CDR3 extends over 14 amino acids. The germline V gene has CDR1 SGHNT and CDR2 YYREEE (reference sequence). Trimming removed 5 bases from V and 1 base from J, with 11 bases in between. Written as DNA, the CDR3 is TGTGCCAGCAGTTCTCTGGTGGGCACAGATACGCAGTATTTT. It specifies CASSSLVGTDTQYF.

The sample holds a few counts of this clonotype. The rearrangement joins TRBV3-1 to TRBJ2-5; TRBD1 agrees at 12 bases. The last part of the DNA fits TRBJ2-7 better; the J call may be wrong. Looked up from germline, CDR1 is LGHDT and CDR2 is YNNKEL (reference sequence). There are 15 residues in the CDR3. The chain's CDR3 is CASSLPGTGGNEQYF. The CDR3 region has the DNA TGTGCCAGCAGCCTCCCAGGGACAGGGGGCAACGAGCAGTACTTC.

This rearrangement joins TRBV20-1 to TRBJ1-2; weak D call: TRBD1 (6 bases). Germline CDR1 reads DFQATT; CDR2 reads SNEGSKA (reference sequence). The CDR3 runs to 12 residues. Trimming took off 3 bases at V and 4 bases at J, with 9 bases between the two ends. The CDR3 nucleotides are TGCAGTGCTAGCGGACAGCCCTATGGCTACACCTTC. This encodes CSASGQPYGYTF.

This clonotype appeared many times. This chain uses TRBV3-1 with TRBJ2-1, with unresolved D. The CDR3 sequence is 11 residues long. Germline V lookup: CDR1 LGHDT, CDR2 YNNKEL (reference sequence). V gave up 2 bases and J gave up 10 bases, with 6 bases separating them. The CDR3 nucleotides are TGTGCCAGCAGCCAATCAATGGAGCAGTTCTTC. It is translated as CASSQSMEQFF.

The table lists this clonotype with a few counts. The rearrangement joins TRBV20-1 to TRBJ2-5; TRBD2 matches at 8 bases. There are 15 residues in the CDR3. Per germline, CDR1 DFQATT and CDR2 SNEGSKA (reference sequence). After removal of 2 bases from V and 5 bases from J, the junction contained 10 bases not matched to a gene. The CDR3 spells CSARSLTGGPETQYF. CDR3 in DNA: TGCAGTGCTAGAAGCTTAACGGGAGGGCCGGAGACCCAGTACTTC.

This chain joins TRBV6-1 and TRBJ2-7, with TRBD2 as a possible D gene (6 bases). Judging by the DNA end, TRBJ2-5 fits better; the J call may be wrong. The CDR3 totals 15 residues. Germline assignment: CDR1 MNHNS and CDR2 SASEGT. The CDR3 reads CASSEGITRGETQYF. The CDR3 region has the DNA TGTGCCAGCAGCGAGGGGATAACCCGGGGGGAGACCCAGTACTTC.

This sequence joins TRBV9 and TRBJ1-2, with D uncertain. Deletions cut 5 bases from V and 7 bases from J, with 9 bases between. Germline-derived CDR1 and CDR2 are SGDLS and YYNGEE. This CDR3 contains 11 residues. The CDR3 DNA is TGTGCCAGCAGTGACGACTGTGGCTACACCTTC. It translates to CASSDDCGYTF. Using reference TRBV9 and TRBJ1-2 for the parts outside the CDR3, the full variable domain is DSGVTQTPKHLITATGQRVTLRCSPRSGDLSVYWYQQSLDQGLQFLIQYYNGEERAKGNILERFSAQQFPDLHSELNLSSLELGDSALYFCASSDDCGYTFGSGTRLTVV.

The rearrangement uses TRBV27 and TRBJ2-7; a weak D match, TRBD2 (5 bases). Matching the DNA end better, TRBJ2-5 makes the J call doubtful. The CDR3 sequence is 14 residues long. From germline, CDR1 is MNHEY and CDR2 SMNVEV (reference sequence). The CDR3: CASSWAGIPQTQYF. The DNA for the CDR3 is TGTGCCAGCAGTTGGGCGGGTATCCCCCAGACCCAGTACTTC.

On this clonotype itself: An end of the junction does not agree with germline; a read error may underlie this. The CDR3 bases are TGCGCCAGCAGTACAGAGACTAACGAAAAACTGTTTTTT. Amino acid sequence: CASSTETNEKLFF. The chain joins TRBV5-1 to TRBJ1-4; D is unclear. CDR1 and CDR2 (germline): SGHRS, YFSETQ. The CDR3 has 13 amino acids.

The chain combines TRBV29-1 with TRBJ2-3, with D possibly being TRBD1 (6 bases). V was clipped by 7 bases and J by 6 bases, with 17 bases between them. The CDR3 has 13 amino acids. Germline CDR1 SQVTM, CDR2 ANQGSEA. CDR3 residues: CSAHEGVLDTQYF. The CDR3 nucleotides are TGCAGCGCTCACGAGGGGGTTTTGGATACGCAGTATTTT.

This chain joins TRBV2 and TRBJ2-7; D call uncertain. This CDR3 has 12 amino acids. CDR1 and CDR2 (germline): SNHLY, FYNNEI. The V gene lost 8 bases and the J gene lost 2 bases, with 10 bases spanning the gap. CDR3 sequence reads: CASSWVTYEQYF. Here the CDR3 DNA reads TGTGCCAGCTCCTGGGTAACCTACGAGCAGTACTTC.

About this clonotype: An end of the junction does not agree with germline; a read error may underlie this. The chain uses TRBV20-1 and TRBJ2-1; TRBD2 is a possible D gene (5 bases). This CDR3 spans 15 amino acids. Per the germline V gene, CDR1 is DFQATT and CDR2 is SNEGSKA (reference sequence). The CDR3: CSTRSKGRLNNEQFF. The CDR3 nucleotides read TGCAGTACTAGATCTAAAGGACGATTAAACAATGAGCAGTTCTTC.

For the CDR3, the DNA is TGCGCCAGCAGCCGACGGACCGGATTGCAAACTAATGAAAAACTGTTTTTT. This sequence encodes CASSRRTGLQTNEKLFF. The chain is built from TRBV5-1 and TRBJ1-4; no firm D call. The CDR3 totals 17 residues. Looked up from germline, CDR1 is SGHRS and CDR2 is YFSETQ. Trimming shortened V by 4 bases and J by 1 base, and 17 bases separated the two germline ends.

A few counts support this clonotype. The chain has TRBV5-1 and TRBJ2-1; perhaps TRBD1 as D (5 bases). The CDR3 extends over 16 amino acids. The germline V gene encodes CDR1 SGHRS and CDR2 YFSETQ. V gave up 4 bases and J gave up 5 bases, with 19 bases separating them. The CDR3, as DNA: TGCGCCAGCAGCCCTGGGGCACGTACGCCCAACAATGAGCAGTTCTTC. Encoded protein: CASSPGARTPNNEQFF.

This clonotype was seen more than once but under ten times. This chain joins TRBV27 and TRBJ2-1; 7 bases map to TRBD2. In germline, CDR1 is MNHEY, CDR2 SMNVEV (reference sequence). This CDR3 spans 15 amino acids. J gave up 9 bases and V 6 bases, and 14 bases lay outside the gene matches. CDR3 in amino acids: CASSIGTTGWSEQFF. CDR3 sequence (DNA): TGTGCCAGCAGCATCGGGACTACCGGGTGGAGTGAGCAGTTCTTC.

This clonotype was seen ten or more times. The rearrangement joins TRBV29-1 to TRBJ2-7; D is unresolved. Trimming cost V 8 bases and J 3 bases, with 5 bases left between them. Germline V gene sequence: CDR1 SQVTM, CDR2 ANQGSEA. This CDR3 comprises 9 residues. The CDR3 spells CSYSYEQYF. The CDR3, as DNA: TGCAGCTACAGCTACGAGCAGTACTTC.

This clonotype was picked up a small number of times. This could be a read error, since a much larger clone is one nucleotide away. The chain couples TRBV20-1 to TRBJ2-7, with D possibly being TRBD2 (5 bases). V was pared by 5 bases and J by 3 bases, with 14 bases between. CDR3 length: 13 residues. CDR1 and CDR2 (germline): DFQATT, SNEGSKA (reference sequence). The CDR3 loop reads CSAGGGRVYEQYF. CDR3 DNA: TGCAGTGCTGGAGGCGGACGGGTCTACGAGCAGTACTTC.

This chain links TRBV14 with TRBJ2-5, with D perhaps TRBD2 (6 bases). Germline V gene lookup returns CDR1 SGHDN and CDR2 FVKESK. V lost 0 bases to trimming and J lost 2 bases, with 25 bases between them. The CDR3 is 20 residues long. In nucleotides, the CDR3 is TGTGCCAGCAGCCAAGATAGTGGGGCTCTATTCGGCGGGGAACAAGAGACCCAGTACTTC. Translating it yields CASSQDSGALFGGEQETQYF.

This clonotype was counted a few times. V is TRBV15 and J is TRBJ2-3; D uncertain. The V gene's germline CDR1 is LNHNV and CDR2 YYDKDF (reference sequence). V was cut by 1 base and J by 2 bases, with 10 bases left in between. This CDR3 region has 15 residues. The CDR3 sequence is CATSRARTNTDTQYF. CDR3 coding DNA: TGTGCCACCAGCAGAGCCCGGACGAACACAGATACGCAGTATTTT.

The gene calls are TRBV7-2 and TRBJ2-5; D uncertain. CDR1 and CDR2 (germline): SGHTA, FQGNSA. This CDR3 has 14 residues. Trimming pared 6 bases from V and 7 bases from J, leaving 18 bases between. CDR3 nucleotides: TGTGCCAGCAGACTACTGCGCTCCTCAGGGACCCAGTACTTC. It yields the protein CASRLLRSSGTQYF.

This chain connects TRBV6-1 to TRBJ2-5; possibly TRBD1 or TRBD2 for D (5 bases each). Trimming removed 2 bases at V and 3 bases at J, with 10 bases between. Germline loops: CDR1 MNHNS, CDR2 SASEGT. The CDR3 covers 14 residues. CDR3 in amino acids: CASSERADKETQYF. For the CDR3, the DNA is TGTGCCAGCAGTGAAAGAGCGGACAAAGAGACCCAGTACTTC.

This clonotype was seen more than once but under ten times. DNA for the CDR3: TGTGCCACCCGAAGAGGGGGCCCTAATGAAAAACTGTTTTTT. It encodes CATRRGGPNEKLFF. V usage is TRBV12-3 or TRBV12-4 and J usage is TRBJ1-4; 7 nucleotides align to TRBD1. With V trimmed by 10 bases and J by 3 bases, 8 bases remained unmatched. The CDR3 contains 14 residues.

This clonotype was seen a handful of times. V is TRBV7-3 and J is TRBJ2-1, with 8 bases that match TRBD2. Looked up from germline, CDR1 is SGHTA and CDR2 is FQGTGA. V gave up 0 bases and J gave up 6 bases; unmatched junction bases: 7. The CDR3 extends over 16 amino acids. The CDR3: CASSLTGLAGRNEQFF. The DNA for the CDR3 is TGTGCCAGCAGCTTAACGGGGCTAGCGGGTCGCAATGAGCAGTTCTTC.

This clonotype has a count of ten or more. V gene TRBV29-1 combines with J gene TRBJ2-1; 7 positions match TRBD2. Looked up from germline, CDR1 is SQVTM and CDR2 is ANQGSEA. This CDR3 has 13 amino acids. V shed 5 bases and J 6 bases; nucleotides not matched to a gene: 7. In DNA, the CDR3 is TGCAGCGTTTTGGGGGGGTGGCTCAATGAGCAGTTCTTC. Translated, it gives CSVLGGWLNEQFF.